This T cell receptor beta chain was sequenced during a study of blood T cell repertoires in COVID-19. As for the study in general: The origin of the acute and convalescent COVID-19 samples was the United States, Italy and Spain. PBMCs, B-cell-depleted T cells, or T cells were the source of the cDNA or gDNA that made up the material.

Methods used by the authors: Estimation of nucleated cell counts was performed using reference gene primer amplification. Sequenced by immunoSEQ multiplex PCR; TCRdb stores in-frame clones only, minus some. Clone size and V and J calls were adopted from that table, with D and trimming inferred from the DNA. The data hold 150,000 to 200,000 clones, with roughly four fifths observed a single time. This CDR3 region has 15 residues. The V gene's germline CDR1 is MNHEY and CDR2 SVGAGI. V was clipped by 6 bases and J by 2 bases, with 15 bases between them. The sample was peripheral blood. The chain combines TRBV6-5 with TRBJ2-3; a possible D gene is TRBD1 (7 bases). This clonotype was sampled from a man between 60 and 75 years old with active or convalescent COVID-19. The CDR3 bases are TGTGCCAGCAGGGCGGGACAGCGGAACACAGATACGCAGTATTTT. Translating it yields CASRAGQRNTDTQYF.